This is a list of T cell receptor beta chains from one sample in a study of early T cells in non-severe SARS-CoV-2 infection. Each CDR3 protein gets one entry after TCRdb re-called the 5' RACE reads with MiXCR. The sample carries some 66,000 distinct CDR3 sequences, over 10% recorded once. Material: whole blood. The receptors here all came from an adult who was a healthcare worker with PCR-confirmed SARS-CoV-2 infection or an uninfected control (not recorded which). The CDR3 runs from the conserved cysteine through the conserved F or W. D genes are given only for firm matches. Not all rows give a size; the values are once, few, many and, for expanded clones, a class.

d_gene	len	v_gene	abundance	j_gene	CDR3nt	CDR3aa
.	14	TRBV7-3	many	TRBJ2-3	TGTGCCAGCAGCTTCGGCCCCAGCACAGATACGCAGTATTTT	CASSFGPSTDTQYF
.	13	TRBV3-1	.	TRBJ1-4	TGTGCCAGCAGCCCAAGGGAGCCACCAAAACTGTTTTTT	CASSPREPPKLFF
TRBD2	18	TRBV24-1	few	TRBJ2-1	TGTGCCACCAGTGACCCCCGGACTAGCGGGAAAACTTACAATGAGCAGTTCTTC	CATSDPRTSGKTYNEQFF
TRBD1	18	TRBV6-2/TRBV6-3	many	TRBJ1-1	TGTGCCAGCAAAACACTGTCTCCTATAGACAGGGGGCGGACTGAAGCTTTCTTT	CASKTLSPIDRGRTEAFF
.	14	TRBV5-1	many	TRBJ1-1	TGCGCCAGCAGCTTGACAGGGCTGAACACTGAAGCTTTCTTT	CASSLTGLNTEAFF
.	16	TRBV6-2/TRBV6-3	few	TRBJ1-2	TGTGCCAGCAGTTCCCCCGGGACGGTCCTTGCTTATGGCTACACCTTC	CASSSPGTVLAYGYTF
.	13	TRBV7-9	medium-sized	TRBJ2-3	TGTGCCAGCAGCTTAGCGGTCACAGATACGCAGTATTTT	CASSLAVTDTQYF
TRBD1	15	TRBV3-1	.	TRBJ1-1	TGTGCCAGCAGCCTGTTGACAGGGGAGCCCACTGAAGCTTTCTTT	CASSLLTGEPTEAFF
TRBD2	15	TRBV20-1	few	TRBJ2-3	TGCAGTGCTAGAAAGGGACTAGCGGGGGGAGGAACGCAGTATTTT	CSARKGLAGGGTQYF
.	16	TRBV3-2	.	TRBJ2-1	TGTGCCAGCAGCCACGGACAGGGGGTTCCCTACAATGAGCAGTTCTTC	CASSHGQGVPYNEQFF
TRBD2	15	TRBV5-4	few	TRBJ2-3	TGTGCCAGCAGCCCCGGGACTAGCTTGACAGATACGCAGTATTTT	CASSPGTSLTDTQYF
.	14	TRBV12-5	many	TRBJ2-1	TGTGCTACGGGACTTGGCGATCGGTACAATGAGCAGTTCTTC	CATGLGDRYNEQFF
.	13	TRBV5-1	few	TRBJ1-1	TGCGCCAGCAGCTTGCCAATGAGTACTGAAGCTTTCTTT	CASSLPMSTEAFF
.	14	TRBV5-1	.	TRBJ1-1	TGCGCCAGCAGCTTGGTGGCAGAGAACACTGAAGCTTTCTTT	CASSLVAENTEAFF
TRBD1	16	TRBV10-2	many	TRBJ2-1	TGCGCCAGCAGTGACGACAGGGGAGGACGCTACAATGAGCAGTTCTTC	CASSDDRGGRYNEQFF